This T cell receptor beta chain appears in the sequencing data of a study of siplizumab effects on memory and regulatory T cells. Assays covered roughly 9.8 x 10^4 TCR templates per sample. TCRdb's copy holds only in-frame clones and misses some; the assay was immunoSEQ multiplex PCR. The sample has about 82,000 clones, over 80% seen once. CDR3 length: 16 residues. V lost 0 bases to trimming and J lost 4 bases; unmatched junction nucleotides: 8. Germline assignment: CDR1 SGHNT and CDR2 YYREEE (reference sequence). Worth noting for this clone: Its antigen remains unknown.

Study-wide findings and caveats: Siplizumab, the agent tested, significantly reduced alloreactive sequences traceable to unstimulated CD4+ memory cells.

Input material: Tregs sorted from blood. The chain couples TRBV5-4 to TRBJ2-7, with 9 positions matching TRBD2. The receptor was derived from a human donor in good health. This chain's CDR3 is CASSLAVRGGSYEQYF. The CDR3 coding sequence is TGTGCCAGCAGCTTGGCCGTGCGGGGGGGATCATACGAGCAGTACTTC.